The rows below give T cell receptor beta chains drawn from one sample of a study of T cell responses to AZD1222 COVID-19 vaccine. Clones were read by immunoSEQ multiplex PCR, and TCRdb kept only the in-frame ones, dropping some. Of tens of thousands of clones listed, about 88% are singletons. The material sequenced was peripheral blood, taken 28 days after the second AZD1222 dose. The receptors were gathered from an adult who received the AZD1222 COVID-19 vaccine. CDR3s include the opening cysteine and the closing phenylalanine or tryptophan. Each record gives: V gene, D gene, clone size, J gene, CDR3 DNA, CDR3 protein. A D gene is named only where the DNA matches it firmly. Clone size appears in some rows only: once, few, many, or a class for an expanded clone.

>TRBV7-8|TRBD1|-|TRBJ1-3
TGTGCCAGCAGCTTAGGGGACAGGGGGCGTAAATATTTT
CASSLGDRGRKYF
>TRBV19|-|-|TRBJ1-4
TGTGCCAGTAGTATGCCCCAGGGCCGAGGTGAAAAACTGTTTTTT
CASSMPQGRGEKLFF
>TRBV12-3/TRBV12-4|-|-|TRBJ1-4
TGTGCCAGCACCGTGGCCGAAAAACTGTTTTTT
CASTVAEKLFF
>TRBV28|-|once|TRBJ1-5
TGTGCCAGCAGTAGATCCGCGGGGGCCCATCAGCCCCAGCATTTT
CASSRSAGAHQPQHF
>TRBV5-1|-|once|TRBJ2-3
TGCGCCAGCAGCTTGAATGGGAGGACAAGCACAGATACGCAGTATTTT
CASSLNGRTSTDTQYF
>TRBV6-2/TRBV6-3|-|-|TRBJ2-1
TGTGCCAGCAGTTACTTTGGCCCTACGTATGAGCAGTTCTTC
CASSYFGPTYEQFF
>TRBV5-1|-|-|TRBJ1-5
TGCGCCAGCAGTGGGGAGCCGGATCAGCCCCAGCATTTT
CASSGEPDQPQHF
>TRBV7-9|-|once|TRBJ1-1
TGTGCCAGCAGCGACCCCGGCAGGGTCAACACTGAAGCTTTCTTT
CASSDPGRVNTEAFF
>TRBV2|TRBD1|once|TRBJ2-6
TGTGCCAGCACCCAGGACAGGAGACGCCTCTCTGGGGCCAACGTCCTGACTTTC
CASTQDRRRLSGANVLTF
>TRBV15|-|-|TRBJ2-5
TGTGCCACCAGCAGAGATCGCCTAGCCGAAGAGACCCAGTACTTC
CATSRDRLAEETQYF
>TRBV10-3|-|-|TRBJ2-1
TGTGCCATCAATAACCGGGGGATTGATGAGCAGTTCTTC
CAINNRGIDEQFF
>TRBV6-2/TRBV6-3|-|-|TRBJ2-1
TGTGCCAGCAGTTACTCTTCCAGGGGAGGGTTCTTC
CASSYSSRGGFF
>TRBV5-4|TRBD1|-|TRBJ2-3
TGTGCCAGCAGCGCCCGGGACAGGGGGGGAGATACGCAGTATTTT
CASSARDRGGDTQYF
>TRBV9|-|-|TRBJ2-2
TGTGCCAGCAGCGTAGTTGCAGGGCCGAACACCGGGGAGCTGTTTTTT
CASSVVAGPNTGELFF
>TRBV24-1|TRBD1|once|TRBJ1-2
TGTGCCACCTCCGGGACAGGGGGCTATGGCTACACCTTC
CATSGTGGYGYTF
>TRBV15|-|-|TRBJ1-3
TGTGCCACCAGCAGAGCGGACAGTTCCCTCGGTGGAAACACCATATATTTT
CATSRADSSLGGNTIYF
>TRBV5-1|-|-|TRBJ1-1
TGCGCCAGCAGCTGGGGGGTTCCTAACACTGAAGCTTTCTTT
CASSWGVPNTEAFF
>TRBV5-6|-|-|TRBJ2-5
TGTGCCAGCAGCGACAGGACTACCGCAGGGGGAGAGACCCAGTACTTC
CASSDRTTAGGETQYF
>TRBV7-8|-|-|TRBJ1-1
TGTGCCAGCAGCTTAGTGTGGAGCTTGGTTGGGAGTGAAGCTTTCTTT
CASSLVWSLVGSEAFF
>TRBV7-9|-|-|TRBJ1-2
TGTGCCAGCAGCTTCGCCCAGGGAGGCTATGGCTACACCTTC
CASSFAQGGYGYTF
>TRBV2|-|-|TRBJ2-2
TGTGCCAGCAGTGAAGCCGGGGGGAACACCGGGGAGCTGTTTTTT
CASSEAGGNTGELFF
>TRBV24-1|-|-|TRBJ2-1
TGTGCCACCAGTGAAGGGACACCTTACAATGAGCAGTTCTTC
CATSEGTPYNEQFF
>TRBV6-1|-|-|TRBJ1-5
TGTGCCAGCAGTGAAGCAAATCAGCCCCAGCATTTT
CASSEANQPQHF
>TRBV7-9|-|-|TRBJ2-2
TGTGCCAGCAGCTTAGCCCCTCCGACAGGCCCGAACACCGGGGAGCTGTTTTTT
CASSLAPPTGPNTGELFF
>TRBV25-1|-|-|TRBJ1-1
TGTGCCAGCAGGAAAGAAATGAACACTGAAGCTTTCTTT
CASRKEMNTEAFF
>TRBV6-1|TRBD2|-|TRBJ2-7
TGTGCCAGCAGTGGGCTAGCGGGGGGATTAGGCTCCTACGAGCAGTACTTC
CASSGLAGGLGSYEQYF
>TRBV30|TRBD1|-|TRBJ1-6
TGTGCCTGGAGGGGGGTACCGGGACAGGGGGGTTCACCCCTCCACTTT
CAWRGVPGQGGSPLHF
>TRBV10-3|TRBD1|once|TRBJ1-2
TGTGCCATCACAGACAGGCGCAGGGGGCATAACTATGGCTACACCTTC
CAITDRRRGHNYGYTF
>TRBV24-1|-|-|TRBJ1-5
TGTGCCACCAGGTCCGGAATTGGGGGCAATCAGCCCCAGCATTTT
CATRSGIGGNQPQHF